This is a list of T cell receptor beta chains from one sample in a study of Graves' ophthalmopathy and Graves' hyperthyroidism. MiXCR was run by TCRdb on the multiplex PCR reads, yielding one entry per CDR3 protein. The top ten hold 7.1% of the sample, which has about 620,000 distinct CDR3 sequences, about a fifth seen once. The sequenced sample was peripheral blood. The receptors here all came from a woman between 18 and 29 years old with stable Graves' hyperthyroidism. Some clones in this sample may be carry-over from other donors' samples. Each CDR3 is given with its conserved first and last residue. Fields, in order: V gene, J gene, clone size, D gene, CDR3 protein, CDR3 DNA. A D gene is named only where the DNA matches it firmly. Clone size, where shown, is once, few, many, or a class for clones that have expanded.

TRBV20-1	TRBJ2-5	many	NA	CSGRGLKETQYF	TGCAGTGGAAGGGGCTTGAAGGAGACCCAGTACTTC
TRBV12-3/TRBV12-4	TRBJ2-5	many	TRBD2	CASLFGGQETQYF	TGTGCCAGCCTTTTCGGGGGGCAAGAGACCCAGTACTTC
TRBV6-5	TRBJ1-2	NA	NA	CASSYGQEEYYGYTF	TGTGCCAGCAGTTACGGTCAGGAGGAATACTATGGCTACACCTTC
TRBV28	TRBJ2-4	many	NA	CASSLFLEVAKNIKYF	TGTGCCAGCAGTTTATTCCTTGAAGTTGCCAAAAACATTAAGTACTTC
TRBV2	TRBJ2-2	many	TRBD2	CASKLAAEIAGELFF	TGTGCCAGCAAACTAGCGGCCGAGATCGCCGGGGAGCTGTTTTTT
TRBV29-1	TRBJ2-7	NA	TRBD1	CSVAGRQGLNEQYF	TGCAGCGTTGCCGGGAGACAGGGGCTAAACGAGCAGTACTTC
TRBV6-5	TRBJ1-5	many	NA	CASSDWSDQPQHF	TGTGCCAGCAGTGACTGGAGTGACCAGCCCCAGCATTTT
TRBV20-1	TRBJ2-7	many	TRBD2	CSASFSTLGLAGSSYEQYF	TGCAGTGCATCCTTTTCCACTCTCGGACTAGCGGGGAGTTCCTACGAGCAGTACTTC
TRBV7-2	TRBJ2-5	NA	NA	CASSLSKAVQETQYF	TGTGCCAGCAGCTTATCGAAAGCGGTTCAAGAGACCCAGTACTTC
TRBV30	TRBJ1-5	many	NA	CAWSVLGNQPQHF	TGTGCCTGGAGTGTATTAGGAAATCAGCCCCAGCATTTT